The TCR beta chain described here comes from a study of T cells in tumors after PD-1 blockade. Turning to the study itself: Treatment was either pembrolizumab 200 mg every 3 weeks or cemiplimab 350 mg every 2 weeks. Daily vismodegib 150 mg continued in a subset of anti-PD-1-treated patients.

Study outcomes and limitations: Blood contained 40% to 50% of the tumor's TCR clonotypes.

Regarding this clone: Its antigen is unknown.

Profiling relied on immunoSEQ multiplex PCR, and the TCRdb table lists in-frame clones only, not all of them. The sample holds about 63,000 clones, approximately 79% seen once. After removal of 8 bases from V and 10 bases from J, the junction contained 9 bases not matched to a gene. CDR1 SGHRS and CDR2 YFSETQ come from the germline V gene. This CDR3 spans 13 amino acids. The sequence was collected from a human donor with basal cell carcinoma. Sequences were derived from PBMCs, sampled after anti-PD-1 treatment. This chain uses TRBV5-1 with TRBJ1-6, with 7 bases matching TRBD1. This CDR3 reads CASTTGDGSPLHF. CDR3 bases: TGCGCCAGTACAACAGGGGATGGGTCACCCCTCCACTTT. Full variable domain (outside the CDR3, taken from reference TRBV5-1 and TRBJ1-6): KAGVTQTPRYLIKTRGQQVTLSCSPISGHRSVSWYQQTPGQGLQFLFEYFSETQRNKGNFPGRFSGRQFSNSRSEMNVSTLELGDSALYLCASTTGDGSPLHFGNGTRLTVT.